This T cell receptor beta chain was documented in a study of regulatory T cells in long-lasting Graves disease. Time point: newly diagnosed GD, antithyroid drugs for less than 3 months. Scientists built the TCR library using RNA that was extracted from PBMCs. Many counts were recorded for this clonotype. Both iRepertoire HTBI primers and Arm-PCR of CDR3 regions were used to build the TCR beta libraries. MiXCR, run by TCRdb on the multiplex PCR reads, gives a single entry per CDR3 protein. The sample holds about 210,000 distinct CDR3 sequences, approximately 18% seen once. The CDR3 covers 13 residues. The V and J ends lost 4 bases and 8 bases respectively, with 11 bases between them. The sample also formed part of further work on T cells in Graves' hyperthyroidism and ophthalmopathy.

This clonotype was sampled from a woman in her thirties with Graves disease. The source material was peripheral blood mononuclear cells (PBMCs), sampled at new diagnosis, from a patient treated with antithyroid drugs. The genes are TRBV12-3 or TRBV12-4 and TRBJ1-4; the D is unclear. The CDR3 loop is CASSSQSWEKLFF. For the CDR3, the DNA is TGTGCCAGCAGTTCCCAGAGTTGGGAAAAACTGTTTTTT.